Shown below are 8 T cell receptor beta chains from a single sample sequenced in a study of blood T cell repertoires in COVID-19. TCRdb's copy holds only in-frame clones and misses some; the assay was immunoSEQ multiplex PCR. The data contain approximately 300,000 clones, more than 85% of them singletons. Sequencing input: PBMCs or T cells enriched from blood (not recorded which). All receptors derive from a woman under 40 who had recovered from COVID-19.

The chain is built from TRBV5-1 and TRBJ2-4, with TRBD2 matching 8 bases. The ends lost 4 bases at V and 12 bases at J; junction bases unmatched: 24. Germline CDR1 and CDR2: SGHRS and YFSETQ. This CDR3 is 18 amino acids long. The CDR3 sequence is CASSPGVRLAPRVPSQYF. DNA of the CDR3: TGCGCCAGCAGCCCGGGGGTGAGACTAGCGCCGAGGGTCCCCTCTCAGTACTTC.

This chain links TRBV7-9 with TRBJ1-1; D unclear. Between the trimmed V and J ends, which lost 3 bases and 5 bases, there was a span of 10 bases. Looked up from germline, CDR1 is SEHNR and CDR2 is FQNEAQ (reference sequence). The CDR3 totals 13 residues. The CDR3 nucleotides read TGTGCCAGCAGCTTTTCGACTGAGACTGAAGCTTTCTTT. Translation: CASSFSTETEAFF. The full variable domain, in which reference TRBV7-9 and TRBJ1-1 provide the parts outside the CDR3, is DTGVSQNPRHKITKRGQNVTFRCDPISEHNRLYWYRQTLGQGPEFLTYFQNEAQLEKSRLLSDRFSAERPKGSFSTLEIQRTEQGDSAMYLCASSFSTETEAFFGQGTRLTVV.

The table lists this clone with a count of one. This CDR3 is CATRSGRTDGPQHF. In nucleotides, the CDR3 is TGTGCCACCAGGTCAGGTCGCACGGATGGACCCCAGCATTTT. The chain links TRBV15 to TRBJ1-5; no definite D call. Germline V gene data show CDR1 as LNHNV and CDR2 as YYDKDF (reference sequence). CDR3 size: 14 residues. The germline V and J ends were trimmed by 6 bases and 10 bases, with 19 bases remaining between them.

The V and J genes are TRBV28 and TRBJ1-1; 11 bases are shared with TRBD1. The CDR3 runs 15 residues. After removal of 4 bases from V and 7 bases from J, the junction contained 8 bases not matched to a gene. Germline assignment: CDR1 MDHEN and CDR2 SYDVKM. CDR3 amino acids: CASSSGQGGIDEAFF. The CDR3 coding sequence is TGTGCCAGCAGTTCGGGACAGGGGGGTATCGATGAAGCTTTCTTT.

The rearrangement uses TRBV5-5 and TRBJ1-2; no firm D call. V lost 7 bases, J lost 8 bases, and 18 bases lay in between. Germline values: CDR1 SGHKS, CDR2 YYEKEE (reference sequence). CDR3 length equals 13 residues. CDR3 loop: CASYPGPAGGYTF. The CDR3 nucleotides read TGTGCCAGCTATCCCGGGCCCGCGGGCGGCTACACCTTC.

In this sample, this clone turned up once. The rearrangement uses TRBV4-2 and TRBJ1-1, with D possibly being TRBD1 (6 bases). Germline lookup yields CDR1 LGHNA and CDR2 YNFKEQ. V was shortened by 5 bases and J by 3 bases, with 19 bases between the two germline ends. The CDR3 consists of 16 residues. The CDR3 DNA reads as TGTGCCAGCAGCGAGGGTTCACCAGGGGTTCACACTGAAGCTTTCTTT. Translation: CASSEGSPGVHTEAFF.

The V call is TRBV28, the J call TRBJ1-2; 7 bases map to TRBD1. CDR1 MDHEN and CDR2 SYDVKM come from the germline V gene. V was pared by 6 bases and J by 4 bases, with 8 bases of the junction left unmatched. The CDR3 has 14 amino acids. DNA of the CDR3: TGTGCCAGCAGAGGGGGCGCGAGGGGCTATGGCTACACCTTC. This translates into CASRGGARGYGYTF.

J is TRBJ1-2 and V is TRBV27; D unclear. Germline assignment: CDR1 MNHEY and CDR2 SMNVEV (reference sequence). The CDR3 extends over 14 amino acids. V shed 4 bases and J shed 1 base, with 10 bases lying between them. CDR3 coding DNA: TGTGCCAGCAGTTCAGCGGAGTTTAACTATGGCTACACCTTC. Its translation is CASSSAEFNYGYTF.